This T cell receptor (beta chain) emerged from a study of cytomegalovirus exposure and HLA in healthy donors. Study conclusions and caveats: A list of about 180 TCR beta chains associated with cytomegalovirus was given. Common viral pathogens were later found to be apparently linked to several of the most significant clusters. Later analysis identified a missense DCLRE1C variant that was linked to TCR beta V- and J-gene trimming. Apart from CMV serostatus, no immune exposure information was available.

A remark on this clone: Its matching antigen is unknown.

Germline V gene sequence: CDR1 MNHEY, CDR2 SMNVEV (reference sequence). The CDR3 extends over 13 amino acids. The V gene lost 4 bases and the J gene lost 1 base, with 7 bases spanning the gap. PCR primers comprised 60 Vbeta and 13 Jbeta primers. Profiled with immunoSEQ multiplex PCR; TCRdb holds only in-frame clones, not every one. This sample yields some 97,000 clones, of which over 60% are seen a single time; over 4% belongs to the top ten. The rearrangement uses TRBV27 and TRBJ2-5; D not certain. This receptor was obtained from a female donor in good health and CMV-seropositive. Sequenced material: PBMCs. The CDR3 loop reads CASSWSSQETQYF. CDR3 DNA sequence: TGTGCCAGCAGTTGGTCTAGCCAAGAGACCCAGTACTTC.